The 2 T cell receptor beta chains presented below share a single source sample, sequenced in a study of shared clonotypes between healthy human individuals. The method was immunoSEQ multiplex PCR; TCRdb's version includes in-frame clones alone and lacks a portion of them. Of fewer than 600,000 clones in the sample, 70% to 80% were seen once. Sequencing was done on a sample of PBMCs. These receptor sequences come from a woman in her thirties or forties in good health. Some clones in this sample may be carry-over from other donors' samples.

This clone has just a few counts. The rearrangement uses TRBV13 and TRBJ2-5; D is perhaps TRBD1 (5 bases). The CDR3 is made up of 14 amino acids. Trimming removed 4 bases at V and 6 bases at J, with 15 bases between. Looked up from germline, CDR1 is PRHDT and CDR2 is FYEKMQ (reference sequence). CDR3 coding DNA: TGTGCCAGCAGCTCCTTACAGGCAGGAAAGACCCAGTACTTC. The encoded protein is CASSSLQAGKTQYF. Based on the CDR3 plus reference TRBV13 and TRBJ2-5, the full variable domain is AAGVIQSPRHLIKEKRETATLKCYPIPRHDTVYWYQQGPGQDPQFLISFYEKMQSDKGSIPDRFSAQQFSDYHSELNMSSLELGDSALYFCASSSLQAGKTQYFGPGTRLLVL.

Details on this clone: A far larger clone is one base from this, pointing to a likely read error. The genes are TRBV30 and TRBJ2-6; D is unresolved. V gave up 2 bases and J gave up 4 bases, with 15 bases separating them. The CDR3 runs 16 residues. Germline CDR1 is GTSNPN and CDR2 is SVGIG (reference sequence). CDR3 nucleotide sequence: TGTGCCTGGAGTTGCATCGGGTCCGTCGGGGCCAACGTCCTGACTTTC. Its protein product is CAWSCIGSVGANVLTF.